This is a list of T cell receptor beta chains from one sample in a study of T cells in Graves' hyperthyroidism and ophthalmopathy. TCRdb passed the multiplex PCR reads through MiXCR, listing each CDR3 protein once. Of under 650,000 distinct CDR3 sequences in the sample, 16% were seen once. The sample taken for sequencing was blood. These receptors came from a woman under 40 with Graves' hyperthyroidism. The CDR3 runs from the conserved cysteine through the conserved F or W. Each record gives: D gene, V gene, J gene, clone size, CDR3 protein, CDR3 DNA. The D gene is left open where the match is weak. A clone size is listed for some rows: how often the clone was seen (once, few, many), or a class if it is expanded.

d_gene: TRBD1; v_gene: TRBV6-6; j_gene: TRBJ1-2; abundance: .; CDR3aa: CASSYSTGGWQGYTF; CDR3nt: TGTGCCAGCAGTTACTCGACAGGGGGATGGCAGGGCTACACCTTC
d_gene: TRBD2; v_gene: TRBV5-5; j_gene: TRBJ2-1; abundance: few; CDR3aa: CASSLVVIRAGGPYNEQFF; CDR3nt: TGTGCCAGCAGCTTGGTGGTAATCAGGGCGGGAGGGCCCTACAATGAGCAGTTCTTC
d_gene: TRBD2; v_gene: TRBV7-2; j_gene: TRBJ2-1; abundance: many; CDR3aa: CASSFRASGASYNEQFF; CDR3nt: TGTGCCAGCAGCTTTAGGGCTAGCGGGGCCTCCTACAATGAGCAGTTCTTC
d_gene: TRBD1; v_gene: TRBV29-1; j_gene: TRBJ2-3; abundance: few; CDR3aa: CSVQQGPFTDTQYF; CDR3nt: TGCAGCGTGCAACAGGGGCCCTTCACAGATACGCAGTATTTT
d_gene: .; v_gene: TRBV6-1; j_gene: TRBJ2-3; abundance: .; CDR3aa: CASRHKNADTQYF; CDR3nt: TGTGCCAGCAGACATAAGAACGCAGATACGCAGTATTTT
d_gene: .; v_gene: TRBV11-2; j_gene: TRBJ2-7; abundance: many; CDR3aa: CASSLGQELAYEQYF; CDR3nt: TGTGCCAGCAGCTTAGGGCAGGAACTCGCCTACGAGCAGTACTTC
d_gene: .; v_gene: TRBV12-5; j_gene: TRBJ2-2; abundance: many; CDR3aa: CASGPGANPGELFF; CDR3nt: TGTGCTAGTGGTCCAGGGGCGAACCCCGGGGAGCTGTTTTTT
d_gene: .; v_gene: TRBV19; j_gene: TRBJ2-2; abundance: once; CDR3aa: CASSALGPFIQLFTGELFF; CDR3nt: TGTGCCAGTAGTGCCCTTGGTCCCTTCATTCAACTCTTTACCGGGGAGCTGTTTTTT
d_gene: .; v_gene: TRBV5-1; j_gene: TRBJ1-1; abundance: few; CDR3aa: CASSFDWGGGNTEAFF; CDR3nt: TGCGCCAGCAGCTTCGATTGGGGAGGGGGTAACACTGAAGCTTTCTTT
d_gene: TRBD1; v_gene: TRBV27; j_gene: TRBJ1-1; abundance: many; CDR3aa: CASSPHRGRFRTEAFF; CDR3nt: TGTGCCAGCAGTCCCCACAGGGGGCGGTTTCGCACTGAAGCTTTCTTT
d_gene: .; v_gene: TRBV2; j_gene: TRBJ2-1; abundance: .; CDR3aa: CASSAPEYNEQFF; CDR3nt: TGTGCCAGCAGTGCCCCAGAATACAATGAGCAGTTCTTC
d_gene: .; v_gene: TRBV6-1; j_gene: TRBJ1-1; abundance: many; CDR3aa: CASSYPRHTEAFF; CDR3nt: TGTGCCAGCAGTTACCCACGGCACACTGAAGCTTTCTTT
d_gene: .; v_gene: TRBV11-2; j_gene: TRBJ2-4; abundance: .; CDR3aa: CASRLTAVGIQYF; CDR3nt: TGTGCCAGCAGGCTTACAGCCGTGGGCATTCAGTACTTC
d_gene: TRBD1; v_gene: TRBV27; j_gene: TRBJ2-2; abundance: .; CDR3aa: CASSFRGTGIAGELFF; CDR3nt: TGTGCCAGCAGTTTCCGCGGGACAGGGATAGCCGGGGAGCTGTTTTTT
d_gene: .; v_gene: TRBV2; j_gene: TRBJ1-4; abundance: .; CDR3aa: CASTQNLGMATNEKLFF; CDR3nt: TGTGCCAGCACCCAAAACCTAGGGATGGCGACTAATGAAAAACTGTTTTTT
d_gene: TRBD2; v_gene: TRBV5-1; j_gene: TRBJ2-1; abundance: few; CDR3aa: CASSLAAGGSYEQFF; CDR3nt: TGCGCCAGCAGCTTGGCAGCGGGAGGGTCCTACGAGCAGTTCTTC
d_gene: TRBD1; v_gene: TRBV10-3; j_gene: TRBJ1-1; abundance: few; CDR3aa: CAISEGGAGGTEAFF; CDR3nt: TGTGCCATCAGTGAAGGGGGCGCGGGGGGGACTGAAGCTTTCTTT
d_gene: .; v_gene: TRBV7-3; j_gene: TRBJ2-1; abundance: many; CDR3aa: CASSKTGSSYNEQFF; CDR3nt: TGTGCCAGCAGTAAGACGGGGAGCTCCTACAATGAGCAGTTCTTC
d_gene: .; v_gene: TRBV29-1; j_gene: TRBJ1-2; abundance: .; CDR3aa: CSVTQAYGYTF; CDR3nt: TGCAGCGTTACTCAGGCCTATGGCTACACCTTC
d_gene: .; v_gene: TRBV18; j_gene: TRBJ2-7; abundance: many; CDR3aa: CASSPGTLSYEQYF; CDR3nt: TGTGCCAGCTCACCGGGGACACTTTCCTACGAGCAGTACTTC
d_gene: TRBD2; v_gene: TRBV20-1; j_gene: TRBJ2-1; abundance: many; CDR3aa: CSARDGGEREQFF; CDR3nt: TGCAGTGCTAGAGATGGGGGGGAGAGGGAGCAGTTCTTC
d_gene: .; v_gene: TRBV6-1; j_gene: TRBJ2-3; abundance: .; CDR3aa: CASSDETTGTDTQYF; CDR3nt: TGTGCCAGCAGTGATGAAACTACCGGCACAGATACGCAGTATTTT
d_gene: .; v_gene: TRBV2; j_gene: TRBJ2-2; abundance: many; CDR3aa: CASSESGMSLTTGELFF; CDR3nt: TGTGCCAGCAGTGAATCTGGGATGAGTTTAACCACCGGGGAGCTGTTTTTT
d_gene: .; v_gene: TRBV3-1; j_gene: TRBJ1-1; abundance: many; CDR3aa: CASSPPQGAEGTEAFF; CDR3nt: TGTGCCAGCAGCCCCCCCCAAGGAGCCGAGGGCACTGAAGCTTTCTTT
d_gene: .; v_gene: TRBV10-3; j_gene: TRBJ2-7; abundance: few; CDR3aa: CAISESPLVEQYF; CDR3nt: TGTGCCATCAGTGAGTCACCACTTGTCGAGCAGTACTTC
d_gene: TRBD1; v_gene: TRBV20-1; j_gene: TRBJ1-2; abundance: .; CDR3aa: CSAKDRGTKGYGYTF; CDR3nt: TGCAGTGCTAAGGACAGGGGGACAAAGGGATATGGCTACACCTTC
d_gene: .; v_gene: TRBV6-1; j_gene: TRBJ1-3; abundance: .; CDR3aa: CASSLQADTIYF; CDR3nt: TGTGCCAGCAGCCTCCAGGCAGACACCATATATTTT
d_gene: .; v_gene: TRBV4-3; j_gene: TRBJ1-2; abundance: many; CDR3aa: CASSQVEGSGYTF; CDR3nt: TGCGCCAGCAGCCAAGTGGAAGGGAGCGGCTACACCTTC